Listed below are T cell receptor beta chains from one sample, sequenced in a study of liver allograft versus peripheral blood T cells. TCRdb reprocessed the reads with MiXCR, giving one entry per CDR3 protein. The sample shows under 15,000 distinct CDR3 sequences, over 25% of them seen only once. The source is a human patient who had a liver transplant. Some T cells may be supplied by the graft donor. Both conserved end residues are part of each CDR3. D genes are given only for firm matches. Clone size is stated in some rows and not others, as once, few, many or a class when expanded.

size | J | V | D | CDR3 | DNA
many | TRBJ1-4 | TRBV19 | NA | CASSGSALNEKLFF | TGTGCCAGTAGTGGGTCAGCCCTTAATGAAAAACTGTTTTTT
many | TRBJ1-5 | TRBV19 | TRBD1 | CASSPTGGDQPQHF | TGTGCCAGTAGTCCTACAGGGGGAGATCAGCCCCAGCATTTT
few | TRBJ1-5 | TRBV12-3/TRBV12-4 | NA | CASNFGQDGEPQHF | TGTGCCAGCAACTTTGGGCAGGACGGTGAGCCCCAGCATTTT
NA | TRBJ2-7 | TRBV6-5 | TRBD2 | CASSTRLAGNHEQYF | TGTGCCAGCTCCACGAGACTAGCGGGAAACCACGAGCAGTACTTC
NA | TRBJ2-7 | TRBV5-5 | NA | CASSLAGSDYEQYF | TGTGCCAGCAGCTTGGCGGGGTCGGACTACGAGCAGTACTTC
many | TRBJ2-3 | TRBV6-2/TRBV6-3 | NA | CASSYSRTVNTQYF | TGTGCCAGCAGTTACTCGAGGACTGTAAATACGCAGTATTTT
few | TRBJ2-7 | TRBV27 | NA | CASSLTSQWSSYEQYF | TGTGCCAGCAGTTTAACCTCTCAGTGGAGCTCCTACGAGCAGTACTTC
few | TRBJ1-1 | TRBV7-9 | NA | CASSLVNTEAFF | TGTGCCAGCAGCTTAGTGAACACTGAAGCTTTCTTT
NA | TRBJ2-1 | TRBV20-1 | NA | CSASNGNEQFF | TGCAGTGCTAGTAACGGCAATGAGCAGTTCTTC
many | TRBJ2-7 | TRBV29-1 | TRBD1 | CSVVDRGTFEQYF | TGCAGCGTTGTTGACAGGGGGACGTTCGAGCAGTACTTC
many | TRBJ2-1 | TRBV7-9 | TRBD2 | CASIRRGGNEQFF | TGTGCCAGCATCAGACGGGGGGGCAATGAGCAGTTCTTC
few | TRBJ1-2 | TRBV7-9 | NA | CASTLTDYGYTF | TGTGCCAGCACCCTGACGGACTATGGCTACACCTTC
many | TRBJ2-2 | TRBV27 | NA | CASSLEGAVTGELFF | TGTGCCAGCAGTCTGGAGGGGGCGGTCACCGGGGAGCTGTTTTTT
NA | TRBJ2-3 | TRBV20-1 | NA | CSARWGPSTDTQYF | TGCAGTGCTAGATGGGGGCCATCCACAGATACGCAGTATTTT
NA | TRBJ2-7 | TRBV19 | TRBD2 | CASSRVGGVTYF | TGTGCCAGTAGCCGCGTGGGGGGGGTTACGTACTTC
NA | TRBJ1-2 | TRBV4-1 | NA | CASSQEVGNYGYTF | TGCGCCAGCAGCCAAGAGGTCGGAAACTATGGCTACACCTTC
NA | TRBJ1-6 | TRBV7-9 | NA | CASSSGDLGSPLHF | TGTGCCAGCAGCTCGGGGGACCTAGGTTCACCCCTCCACTTT
medium-sized | TRBJ1-1 | TRBV29-1 | NA | CSVGPQMDTEAFF | TGCAGCGTTGGCCCTCAGATGGACACTGAAGCTTTCTTT
NA | TRBJ2-2 | TRBV9 | TRBD2 | CASSVVPSGSTGELFF | TGTGCCAGCAGCGTAGTGCCTAGCGGGAGCACCGGGGAGCTGTTTTTT
once | TRBJ2-2 | TRBV11-1 | NA | CASTKARGTGELFF | TGTGCCAGCACCAAAGCCCGAGGAACCGGGGAGCTATTTTTT
NA | TRBJ2-6 | TRBV10-1 | NA | CASSESSGANVLTF | TGCGCCAGCAGTGAGAGCTCTGGGGCCAACGTCCTGACTTTC
medium-sized | TRBJ2-1 | TRBV15 | TRBD2 | CATSRDRGLAGYNEQFF | TGTGCCACCAGCAGAGATAGAGGACTAGCGGGGTACAATGAGCAGTTCTTC
few | TRBJ1-3 | TRBV5-3 | TRBD1 | CARSLCTGGSGNTIYF | TGTGCCAGAAGCTTGTGTACAGGGGGCTCAGGAAACACCATATATTTT
medium-sized | TRBJ2-4 | TRBV18 | TRBD2 | CASSPVGTSGQYF | TGTGCCAGCTCACCGGTCGGGACTAGCGGACAGTACTTC
many | TRBJ2-1 | TRBV6-5 | TRBD2 | CASGSGGEYNEQFF | TGTGCCAGCGGCAGCGGGGGTGAATACAATGAGCAGTTCTTC
medium-sized | TRBJ2-5 | TRBV10-3 | NA | CAISETTGAEETQYF | TGTGCCATCAGTGAAACCACAGGCGCAGAAGAGACCCAGTACTTC
few | TRBJ2-2 | TRBV27 | TRBD2 | CASSPTGTRVGLGTGELFF | TGTGCCAGCAGTCCAACCGGGACTAGAGTGGGTCTGGGCACCGGGGAGCTGTTTTTT
NA | TRBJ1-4 | TRBV5-1 | NA | CASSLESEGEKLFF | TGCGCCAGCAGCTTGGAGTCAGAAGGTGAAAAACTGTTTTTT
NA | TRBJ2-7 | TRBV20-1 | TRBD2 | CSASTTSLNYEQYF | TGCAGTGCTAGTACGACTAGCCTAAACTACGAGCAGTACTTC
NA | TRBJ1-3 | TRBV7-9 | NA | CASSLDPGTEGNTIYF | TGTGCCAGCAGCTTAGATCCGGGAACCGAGGGAAACACCATATATTTT
few | TRBJ1-3 | TRBV7-9 | TRBD1 | CASSSGQSSGNTIYF | TGTGCCAGCAGCTCGGGACAGAGCTCTGGAAACACCATATATTTT
once | TRBJ1-5 | TRBV19 | NA | CASSAQGGPQHF | TGTGCCAGTAGTGCACAGGGAGGTCCCCAGCATTTT
NA | TRBJ2-1 | TRBV29-1 | TRBD2 | CSVGGLAGGREQFF | TGCAGCGTCGGGGGACTAGCGGGAGGGCGTGAGCAGTTCTTC
few | TRBJ1-6 | TRBV20-1 | NA | CSARGGRPLSPLHF | TGCAGTGCTAGAGGGGGCCGGCCCCTTTCACCCCTCCACTTT
NA | TRBJ2-2 | TRBV7-9 | NA | CANGELFF | TGTGCCAACGGGGAGCTGTTTTTT
medium-sized | TRBJ2-1 | TRBV29-1 | TRBD2 | CSVQRGGSYNEQFF | TGCAGCGTGCAGCGCGGGGGGTCCTACAATGAGCAGTTCTTC
few | TRBJ1-1 | TRBV19 | NA | CASSTGVDTEAFF | TGTGCCAGTAGTACCGGTGTAGACACTGAAGCTTTCTTT
many | TRBJ1-6 | TRBV6-5 | NA | CASSAGRYPPTSAGSPLHF | TGTGCCAGCAGTGCGGGACGGTATCCCCCAACTAGTGCAGGCTCACCCCTCCACTTT
NA | TRBJ1-6 | TRBV20-1 | TRBD1 | CSASFQGDHNSPLHF | TGCAGTGCTAGTTTCCAGGGGGACCATAATTCACCCCTCCACTTT
NA | TRBJ1-5 | TRBV15 | NA | CATSRGRAAYSNQPQHF | TGTGCCACCAGCAGAGGCCGGGCAGCTTATAGCAATCAGCCCCAGCATTTT
few | TRBJ1-3 | TRBV24-1 | NA | CATSDEPARGNTIYF | TGTGCCACCAGTGATGAACCGGCGCGCGGAAACACCATATATTTT
NA | TRBJ1-4 | TRBV12-5 | TRBD1 | CASGLATQGVATNEKLFF | TGTGCTAGTGGTTTGGCCACCCAGGGGGTTGCAACTAATGAAAAACTGTTTTTT
NA | TRBJ1-3 | TRBV11-2 | NA | CASSLGGRGNTIYF | TGTGCCAGCAGCTTGGGTGGCAGGGGAAACACCATATATTTT
medium-sized | TRBJ2-1 | TRBV6-1 | TRBD2 | CASSEVLAGNEQFF | TGTGCCAGCAGTGAAGTACTAGCGGGGAACGAGCAGTTCTTC
medium-sized | TRBJ1-5 | TRBV24-1 | NA | CATSDSNQPQHF | TGTGCCACCAGTGACTCGAATCAGCCCCAGCATTTT
NA | TRBJ2-7 | TRBV27 | NA | CASSEGGSPYEQYF | TGTGCCAGTTCGGAAGGGGGATCCCCCTACGAGCAGTACTTC
many | TRBJ1-1 | TRBV6-6 | NA | CASSYSDWNTEAFF | TGTGCCAGCAGTTACTCGGACTGGAACACTGAAGCTTTCTTT
medium-sized | TRBJ2-3 | TRBV27 | TRBD2 | CASSTLAGVSTDTQYF | TGTGCCAGCAGTACTTTAGCGGGAGTTAGCACAGATACGCAGTATTTT